The 10 T cell receptor beta chains below all came from one sample that was sequenced in a study of monozygotic twins with inflammatory bowel disease. No DNA is given; TCRdb re-called the 5' RACE reads and lists each CDR3 protein once. Recorded for this sample: about 450,000 distinct CDR3 sequences. Specimen: blood. These receptors were taken from a human donor with ulcerative colitis or Crohn's disease, or a healthy co-twin of an affected twin (not recorded which).

The rearrangement uses TRBV5-1 and TRBJ1-2; the D call of TRBD1 rests on TCRdb alone, since no DNA is present to check it. The V gene's germline CDR1 is SGHRS and CDR2 YFSETQ. There are 15 residues in the CDR3. The CDR3 sequence: CASSLAGRSTYGYTF.

The V gene is TRBV18, the J gene TRBJ1-2. The CDR3 consists of 14 residues. Germline V gene data show CDR1 as KGHSH and CDR2 as LQKENI. CDR3 sequence: CASSPRRDTDGYTF.

CDR3 region: CASSGSGGGNQPQHF. The chain has TRBV9 and TRBJ1-5. Germline values: CDR1 SGDLS, CDR2 YYNGEE. The CDR3 has 15 amino acids.

The chain couples TRBV7-8 to TRBJ2-1; TCRdb outputs TRBD2, but without DNA this stays unchecked. The CDR3 is 16 residues long. Germline values: CDR1 SGHVS, CDR2 FQNEAQ. The CDR3 sequence is CASSLRGTSGINEQFF. Drawing the rest from reference TRBV7-8 and TRBJ2-1, the complete variable domain is GAGVSQSPRYKVAKRGQDVALRCDPISGHVSLFWYQQALGQGPEFLTYFQNEAQLDKSGLPSDRFFAERPEGSVSTLKIQRTQQEDSAVYLCASSLRGTSGINEQFFGPGTRLTVL.

The V gene is TRBV11-1, the J gene TRBJ1-2; TCRdb proposes TRBD1, but this gene call is untestable without DNA. Germline loops: CDR1 SGHAT, CDR2 FQDESV (reference sequence). The CDR3 is 19 residues long. The CDR3 loop is CASSPSRGAEDWENYGYTF.

The chain carries TRBV6-1 and TRBJ2-4; with no DNA, the TCRdb D assignment of TRBD2 cannot be verified. The germline V gene encodes CDR1 MNHNS and CDR2 SASEGT. This CDR3 is 14 amino acids long. The CDR3 sequence is CASASGGNKNIQYF.

This rearrangement joins TRBV12-3 or TRBV12-4 to TRBJ1-1; there is no DNA to check the TCRdb D call of TRBD1. The CDR3 runs 14 residues. CDR3: CASSLTLGGTEAFF.

V usage is TRBV6-5 and J usage is TRBJ2-1; TCRdb returns TRBD1, unconfirmable since there is no DNA. The germline CDR1 and CDR2 sequences are MNHEY and SVGAGI. This CDR3 has 17 amino acids. The chain's CDR3 is CASSSPSTGSSYNEQFF.

The chain is built from TRBV12-3 or TRBV12-4 and TRBJ2-6. The CDR3 runs 16 residues. The CDR3 region is CASSLESLSGANVLTF.

The chain recombines TRBV7-2 with TRBJ2-5. The germline V gene has CDR1 SGHTA and CDR2 FQGNSA. The CDR3 sequence is 13 residues long. CDR3 in amino acids: CASSLVVAETQYF.